This TCR beta chain was identified during a study of blood T cell repertoires in COVID-19. The wider study: There were acute and convalescent COVID-19 samples, and they came from the United States, Italy and Spain. T cells, B-cell-depleted T cells, or PBMCs provided the cDNA or gDNA that served as material.

This CDR3 is built from 12 residues. The V and J ends lost 6 bases and 8 bases, in that order; junction bases with no gene match: 6. Germline V gene data show CDR1 as SNHLY and CDR2 as FYNNEI. In the original processing: Reference gene primer amplification yielded estimated nucleated cell counts. TCRdb's copy holds only in-frame clones and misses some; the assay was immunoSEQ multiplex PCR. V, J and clone size reflect that table, while D and trimming were determined from the DNA. The profile covers about 220,000 clones, with around three quarters appearing a single time and around 7.7% taken by the ten largest.

The chain couples TRBV2 to TRBJ1-2; TRBD1 matches at 7 bases. The TCR comes from a woman aged 70-85 years with acute or convalescent COVID-19. Sequences were obtained from peripheral blood. CDR3 coding DNA: TGTGCCAGCAGCGCCGACAGGGCGGGCTACACCTTC. Translated, it gives CASSADRAGYTF.